This paragraph reports one T cell receptor (beta chain). TCRdb re-called the PCR reads through MiXCR. This table has 30,000 to 40,000 clones, approximately 32% appearing once. Each patient came to thyroid surgery without any prior treatment (of any kind). The V gene's germline CDR1 is MNHNY and CDR2 SVGAGI (reference sequence). This CDR3 has 17 residues. The junction had 8 bases not matched to a gene; V was cut back by 0 bases and J by 7 bases. This entry is derived from a study of metastatic and nonmetastatic thyroid tumors. Study as a whole: Repertoire data that came from the blood and tumor or nodule tissue of malignant and benign thyroid patients were compared.

The source is a female donor with papillary thyroid cancer or a benign thyroid nodule (not recorded which). Some clones in this sample may be carry-over from other donors' samples. The chain links TRBV6-6 to TRBJ1-6; 8 nucleotides match TRBD1. The sequenced material came from blood. CDR3 DNA: TGTGCCAGCAGTTACTCATCTCGGACAGGGTGGAATTCACCCCTCCACTTT. Its translation is CASSYSSRTGWNSPLHF.